This note documents a single T cell receptor (beta chain) sequence. Other DNA sequences of this sample code for an identical CDR3. Trimming stripped 3 bases from V and 5 bases from J, with 4 bases between. The CDR3 runs to 11 residues. This sample was taken from a study of blood T cell repertoires in COVID-19. Libraries were prepared by immunoSEQ multiplex PCR; TCRdb keeps only in-frame clonotypes and omits some of them. The table shows approximately 240,000 clones, with 70% to 85% occurring only once. The clonotype comes from a woman aged 40 to 55 with active or convalescent COVID-19. The chain employs TRBV12-3 or TRBV12-4 and TRBJ1-1, with D unresolved. The sequencing sample was made of peripheral blood. This CDR3 is CASSFGTEAFF. In DNA form, the CDR3 reads TGTGCCAGCAGTTTCGGGACTGAAGCTTTCTTT.